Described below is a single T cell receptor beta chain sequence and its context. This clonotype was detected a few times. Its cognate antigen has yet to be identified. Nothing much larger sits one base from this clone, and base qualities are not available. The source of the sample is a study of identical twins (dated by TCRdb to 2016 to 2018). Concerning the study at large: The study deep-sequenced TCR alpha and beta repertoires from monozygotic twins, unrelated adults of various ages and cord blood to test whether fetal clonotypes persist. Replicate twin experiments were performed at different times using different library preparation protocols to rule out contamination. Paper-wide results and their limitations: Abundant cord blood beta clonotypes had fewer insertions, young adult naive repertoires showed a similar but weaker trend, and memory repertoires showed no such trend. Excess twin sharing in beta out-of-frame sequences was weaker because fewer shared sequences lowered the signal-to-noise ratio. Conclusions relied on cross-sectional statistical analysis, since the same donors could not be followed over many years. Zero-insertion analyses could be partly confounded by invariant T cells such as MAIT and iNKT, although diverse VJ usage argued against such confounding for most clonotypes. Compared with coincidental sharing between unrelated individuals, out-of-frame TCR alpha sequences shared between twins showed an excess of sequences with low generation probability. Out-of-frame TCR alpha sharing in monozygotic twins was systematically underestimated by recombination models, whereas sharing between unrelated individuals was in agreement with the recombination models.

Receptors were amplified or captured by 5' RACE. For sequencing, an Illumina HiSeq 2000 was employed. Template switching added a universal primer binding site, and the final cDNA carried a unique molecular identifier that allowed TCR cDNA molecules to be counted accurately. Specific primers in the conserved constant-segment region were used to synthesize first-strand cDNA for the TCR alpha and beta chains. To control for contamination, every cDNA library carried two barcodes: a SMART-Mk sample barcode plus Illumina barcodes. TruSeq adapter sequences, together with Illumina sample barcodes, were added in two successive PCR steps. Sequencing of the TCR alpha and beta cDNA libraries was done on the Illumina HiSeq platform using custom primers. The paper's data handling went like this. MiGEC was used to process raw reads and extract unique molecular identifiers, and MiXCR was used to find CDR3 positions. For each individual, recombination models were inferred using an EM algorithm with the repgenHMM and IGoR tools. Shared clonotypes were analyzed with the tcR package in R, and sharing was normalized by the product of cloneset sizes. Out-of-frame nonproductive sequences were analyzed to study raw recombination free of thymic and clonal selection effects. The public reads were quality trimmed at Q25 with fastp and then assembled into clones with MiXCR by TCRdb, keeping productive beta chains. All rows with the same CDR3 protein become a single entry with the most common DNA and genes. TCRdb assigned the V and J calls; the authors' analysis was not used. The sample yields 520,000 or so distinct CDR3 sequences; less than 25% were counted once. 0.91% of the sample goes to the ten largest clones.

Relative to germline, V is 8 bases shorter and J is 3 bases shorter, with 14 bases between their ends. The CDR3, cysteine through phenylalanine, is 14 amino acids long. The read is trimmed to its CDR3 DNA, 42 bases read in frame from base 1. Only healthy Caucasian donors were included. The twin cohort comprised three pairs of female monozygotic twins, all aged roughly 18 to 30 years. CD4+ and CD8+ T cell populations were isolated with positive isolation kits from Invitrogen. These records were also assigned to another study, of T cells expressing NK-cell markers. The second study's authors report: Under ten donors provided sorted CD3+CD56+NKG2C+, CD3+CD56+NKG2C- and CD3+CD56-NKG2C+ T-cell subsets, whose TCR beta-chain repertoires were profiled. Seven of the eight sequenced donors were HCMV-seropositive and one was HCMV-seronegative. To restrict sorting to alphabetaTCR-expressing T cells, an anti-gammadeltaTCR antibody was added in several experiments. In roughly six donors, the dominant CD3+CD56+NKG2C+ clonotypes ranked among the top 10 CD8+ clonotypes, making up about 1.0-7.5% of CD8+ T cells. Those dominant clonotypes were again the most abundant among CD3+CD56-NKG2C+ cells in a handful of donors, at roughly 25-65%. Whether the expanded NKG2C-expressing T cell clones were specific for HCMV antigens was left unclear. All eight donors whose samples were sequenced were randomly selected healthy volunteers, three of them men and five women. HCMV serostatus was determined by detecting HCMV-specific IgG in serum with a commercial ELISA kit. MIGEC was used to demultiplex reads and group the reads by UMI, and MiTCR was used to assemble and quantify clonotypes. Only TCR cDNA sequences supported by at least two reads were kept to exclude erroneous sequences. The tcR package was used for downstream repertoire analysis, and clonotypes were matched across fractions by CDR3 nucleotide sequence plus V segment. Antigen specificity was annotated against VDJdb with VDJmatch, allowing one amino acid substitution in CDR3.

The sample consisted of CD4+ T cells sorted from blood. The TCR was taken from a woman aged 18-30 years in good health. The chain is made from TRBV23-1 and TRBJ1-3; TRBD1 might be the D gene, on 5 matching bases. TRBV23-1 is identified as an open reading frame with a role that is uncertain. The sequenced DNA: TGCGCCAGCGGAAAAGACAGACTTGGAAACACCATATATTTT. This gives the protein CASGKDRLGNTIYF.